The present TCR beta chain was sequenced within a study of long-term antiretroviral therapy in people with HIV (dated by TCRdb to the early 2020s). Study-level background: The earliest samples were collected roughly a decade before the 2015 WHO recommendation for immediate ART, at a time when ART was usually postponed until CD4 counts fell. Among the approximately 30 participants with HIV, eleven to twelve were female. No cross-contamination during QIAcube processing was seen in test extractions of a monoclonal T-cell line run alongside around 30 polyclonal samples. Whether ART initiation and durable HIV suppression were associated with changes in peripheral blood TRB repertoire composition and diversity was tested in a retrospective serial study. From some 30 adults with confirmed HIV infection, the cohort provided 150 to 200 cryopreserved PBMC samples, gathered serially across a mean of approximately six years (range 1-12). Overall study results and their limits: The samples span the years 2004 to 2017, and the ART regimens used at that time may not be as effective as current regimens. ART initiation was associated with a significant increase in TRB diversity, but diversity stayed significantly below transplant donor controls even after long-term ART. Because PBMC availability was limited, only the TCR beta chain was sequenced, with no alpha chain pairing. Compared with controls, HIV repertoires had narrower CDR3 length ranges, and the network structure pointed to an antigen-experienced repertoire that shifted only slightly toward naive after ART. Because pre-ART samples had limited cell numbers, profiling was done on unsorted PBMC rather than on sorted CD4+ and CD8+ T cells. Inferences about post-ART repertoire changes are limited because no data were available on ART adherence, viral resistance or therapy changes. At every time point, the repertoire was dominated by expanded TRB clones first identified before ART initiation, although this dominance fluctuated and, in many PLHIV, declined after ART.

Inclusion was restricted to participants for whom at least one PBMC sample before ART initiation and at least two post-ART samples were available. Treatment was received in the United States of America by all participants with HIV. Cryopreserved samples of roughly 0.95-10 million PBMC were thawed and washed before DNA extraction. At the time of the earliest PBMC sample, participants with HIV were aged between about 20 and 55 years. PBMC samples from each participant spanned 1-4 timepoints before ART initiation and 2-8 timepoints after ART initiation, with a median of 7 samples. Serial HIV viral load, CD4+ T-cell count, ART history and demographic data were obtained for every participant. Using a Qiagen kit on a QIAcube, genomic DNA was extracted from unsorted PBMC, with samples processed in batches of 12. With regard to this clone: It lacks a known antigen. Per-nucleotide qualities are absent, and no much larger clonotype sits a single base away.

The immunoSEQ hsTCRB v3.0 assay was used at survey level resolution for TRB variable region sequencing. A depth of 40,000-50,000 T-cell genomes per sample was targeted for TRB sequencing. An Illumina MiSeq with a v3 150-cycle kit was used to sequence the pooled TRB libraries. As for the authors' bioinformatics: Repertoire analysis ran in R within a reproducible Nextflow workflow covering QC, data transformation and analysis. LymphoSeq2, an R package for exploring AIRR-Seq data, was used to implement custom analyses. After excluding a few samples that yielded fewer than 5000 total TRB sequences, some 190 HIV repertoires remained for analysis. Of the 188 retained HIV repertoires, over 55 were collected before and 120 to 130 after ART initiation. Repertoires were downsampled to 5000 TRB nucleotide sequences, with summary statistics averaged over 100 downsampling iterations. TRB sequences were retained for analysis only if CDR3 regions of at least seven amino acids were present. Diversity was measured with a Shannon entropy-derived clonality score and the Gini coefficient. In the repertoire networks, any two of the top 5000 CDR3 amino acid sequences were linked whenever the two sequences differed by an edit distance of one. For TRB CDR3 amino acid sequences, antigen specificity groups and MHC restriction were predicted with GLIPH2. Known CMV, EBV, HIV or tissue antigen associations were flagged by matching CDR3 amino acid sequences against VDJdb and McPAS-TCR. Pre-ART, post-ART and control groups were compared with Wilcoxon signed-rank tests and Holm-Bonferroni correction. What TCRdb holds here is the immuneACCESS table cut down to in-frame rearrangements. Part of the clones is not present; checked against another copy, under half of the missing clones reflect an unresolved V gene, and the others are unexplained. The V and J calls and clone size come from that table; D and trimming were worked out from the DNA. The sample table records about 20,000 clones; approximately 90% of these occur just once. The biggest ten clones account for roughly 9% of the sample.

Sample: unsorted PBMCs, taken 4.2 years after starting antiretroviral therapy. This TCR came from a man aged 50 to 60 with HIV.

The DNA sequence is TGTGCCAGTAGTACTGCAGGGGGCGGTCGGACTGAAGCTTTCTTT. Translated, this is CASSTAGGGRTEAFF. The receptor chain draws on TRBV19 and TRBJ1-1, with TRBD1 matching 8 junction bases. Per the germline V gene (reference sequence), LNHDA is the CDR1 and SQIVND is the CDR2. Including the terminal cysteine and phenylalanine, the CDR3 comprises 15 residues. The entry retains the CDR3 DNA only, 45 bases that are in frame from base 1. For this chain, trimming is 4 bases at the V end and 5 bases at the J end, and the number of junction bases without a gene match is 9.